Described below is a single T cell receptor beta chain sequence and its context. Participant age was roughly 18 to 95 years, and participants resided in 20 to 30 US areas. Participant-given clinical history determined each cohort assignment. Germline CDR1 reads MNHEY; CDR2 reads SMNVEV (reference sequence). V dropped 5 bases and J dropped 11; count of bases not matched to a gene: 10. There are 15 residues in the CDR3. The sample is drawn from a study of blood T cell repertoires in COVID-19. Whole-study context: From the United States, Italy and Spain came samples of acute and convalescent COVID-19. The cDNA or gDNA used as material had been derived from T cells, B-cell-depleted T cells, or PBMCs.

TCRdb keeps only in-frame clones here, not all; method: immunoSEQ multiplex PCR. The sample lists about 280,000 clones, roughly 86% occurring once. V and J are TRBV27 and TRBJ2-1; 12 bases are a match to TRBD2. This receptor was identified in a woman under 40 who had recovered from COVID-19. The sample was PBMCs or T cells enriched from blood (not recorded which). The DNA for the CDR3 is TGTGCCAGCAGTCCACTAGCGGGGGGACGAGTGAAGCAGTTCTTC. Its translation: CASSPLAGGRVKQFF.